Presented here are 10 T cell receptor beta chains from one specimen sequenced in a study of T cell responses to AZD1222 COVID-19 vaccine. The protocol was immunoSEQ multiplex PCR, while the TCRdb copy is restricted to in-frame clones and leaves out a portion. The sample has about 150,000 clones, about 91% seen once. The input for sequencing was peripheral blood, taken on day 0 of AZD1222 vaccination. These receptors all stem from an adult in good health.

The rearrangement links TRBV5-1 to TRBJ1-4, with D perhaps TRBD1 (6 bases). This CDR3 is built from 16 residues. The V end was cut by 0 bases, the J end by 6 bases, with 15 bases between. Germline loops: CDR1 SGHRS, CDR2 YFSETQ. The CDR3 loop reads CASSLGPRTEYEKLFF. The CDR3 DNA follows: TGCGCCAGCAGCTTGGGGCCCCGGACAGAATATGAAAAACTGTTTTTT.

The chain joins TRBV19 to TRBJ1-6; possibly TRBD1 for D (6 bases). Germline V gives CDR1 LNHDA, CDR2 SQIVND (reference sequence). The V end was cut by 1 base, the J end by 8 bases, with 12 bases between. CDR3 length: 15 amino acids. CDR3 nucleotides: TGTGCCAGTAGTATAGGGCAGGGGCTGCATTCACCCCTCCACTTT. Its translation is CASSIGQGLHSPLHF. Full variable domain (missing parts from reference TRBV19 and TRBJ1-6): DGGITQSPKYLFRKEGQNVTLSCEQNLNHDAMYWYRQDPGQGLRLIYYSQIVNDFQKGDIAEGYSVSREKKESFPLTVTSAQKNPTAFYLCASSIGQGLHSPLHFGNGTRLTVT.

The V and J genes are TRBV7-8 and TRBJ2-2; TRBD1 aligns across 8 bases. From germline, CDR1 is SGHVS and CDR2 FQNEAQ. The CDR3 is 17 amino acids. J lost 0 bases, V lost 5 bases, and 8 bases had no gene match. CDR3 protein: CASSKQGGTTNTGELFF. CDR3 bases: TGTGCCAGCAGCAAACAGGGGGGAACTACGAACACCGGGGAGCTGTTTTTT.

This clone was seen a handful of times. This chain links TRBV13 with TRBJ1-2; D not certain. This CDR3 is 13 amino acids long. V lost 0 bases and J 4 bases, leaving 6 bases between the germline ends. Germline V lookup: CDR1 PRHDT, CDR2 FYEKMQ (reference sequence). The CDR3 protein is CASSLGRGYGYTF. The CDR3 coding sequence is TGTGCCAGCAGCTTAGGTCGGGGCTATGGCTACACCTTC.

The CDR3 here is CASTLPSGYEQYF. CDR3 DNA sequence: TGTGCCAGCACCCTCCCGTCGGGCTACGAGCAGTACTTC. The chain carries TRBV28 and TRBJ2-7, with D unclear. The V gene lost 7 bases and the J gene lost 3 bases, with 13 bases spanning the gap. The CDR3 runs to 13 residues. Germline V gene data show CDR1 as MDHEN and CDR2 as SYDVKM.

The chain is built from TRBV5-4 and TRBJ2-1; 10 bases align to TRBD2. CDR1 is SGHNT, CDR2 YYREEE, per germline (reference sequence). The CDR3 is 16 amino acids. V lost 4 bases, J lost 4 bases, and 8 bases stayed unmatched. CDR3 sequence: CASSHGAGGLYNEQFF. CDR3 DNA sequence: TGTGCCAGCAGCCATGGAGCGGGGGGGCTATACAATGAGCAGTTCTTC.

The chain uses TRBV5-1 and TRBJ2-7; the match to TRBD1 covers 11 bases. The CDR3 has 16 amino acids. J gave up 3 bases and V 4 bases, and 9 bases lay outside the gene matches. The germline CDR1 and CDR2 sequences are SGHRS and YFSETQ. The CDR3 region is CASSQTDRGLFYEQYF. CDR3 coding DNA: TGCGCCAGCAGCCAGACGGACAGGGGGCTCTTCTACGAGCAGTACTTC.

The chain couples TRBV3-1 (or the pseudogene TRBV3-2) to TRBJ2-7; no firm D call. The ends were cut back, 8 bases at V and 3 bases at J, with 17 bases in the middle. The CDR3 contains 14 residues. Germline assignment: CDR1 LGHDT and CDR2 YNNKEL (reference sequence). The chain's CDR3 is CASLVKRSYYEQYF. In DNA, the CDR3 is TGTGCCAGCCTCGTCAAAAGGAGCTACTACGAGCAGTACTTC.

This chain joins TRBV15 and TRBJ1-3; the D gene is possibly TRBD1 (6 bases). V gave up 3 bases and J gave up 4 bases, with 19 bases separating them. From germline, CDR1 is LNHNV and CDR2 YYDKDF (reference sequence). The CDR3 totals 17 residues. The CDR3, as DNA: TGTGCCACCAGCAGGCTCCTGCGGGCAGGGGTAGGAAACACCATATATTTT. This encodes CATSRLLRAGVGNTIYF. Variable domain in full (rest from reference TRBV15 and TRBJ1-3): DAMVIQNPRYQVTQFGKPVTLSCSQTLNHNVMYWYQQKSSQAPKLLFHYYDKDFNNEADTPDNFQSRRPNTSFCFLDIRSPGLGDTAMYLCATSRLLRAGVGNTIYFGEGSWLTVV.

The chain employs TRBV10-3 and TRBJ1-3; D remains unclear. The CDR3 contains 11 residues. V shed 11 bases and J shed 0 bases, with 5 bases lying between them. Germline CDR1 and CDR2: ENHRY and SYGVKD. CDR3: CAEGSGNTIYF. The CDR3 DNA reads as TGTGCCGAAGGCTCTGGAAACACCATATATTTT.